This is a list of T cell receptor beta chains from one sample in a study of beta chain features in type 1 diabetes. Sequencing was performed with immunoSEQ multiplex PCR; in TCRdb, only in-frame clones are kept and a portion is missing. In the table there are over 600,000 clones, over 10% of which are singletons. Specimen: naive CD4+ T cells from blood. The receptors were sampled from a man younger than 45 with type 1 diabetes. Each CDR3 is given with its conserved first and last residue. The order of the fields is D gene, V gene, J gene, clone size, CDR3 protein, CDR3 DNA. A D gene is named only where the DNA matches it firmly. The size of a clone is reported for some rows only, either as once, few or many, or as a class for expanded clones.

d_gene: -; v_gene: TRBV29-1; j_gene: TRBJ2-1; abundance: -; CDR3aa: CSGGVSAYNEQFF; CDR3nt: TGCAGCGGGGGGGTTTCGGCCTACAATGAGCAGTTCTTC
d_gene: -; v_gene: TRBV10-2; j_gene: TRBJ2-7; abundance: few; CDR3aa: CASRWTTGEQYF; CDR3nt: TGCGCCAGCCGGTGGACAACGGGGGAGCAGTACTTC
d_gene: TRBD1; v_gene: TRBV5-1; j_gene: TRBJ1-1; abundance: -; CDR3aa: CASSFGSGQGLTEAFF; CDR3nt: TGCGCCAGCAGCTTCGGCTCAGGACAGGGCCTCACTGAAGCTTTCTTT
d_gene: -; v_gene: TRBV18; j_gene: TRBJ2-1; abundance: few; CDR3aa: CASSPLGHNEQFF; CDR3nt: TGTGCCAGCTCACCCCTGGGCCACAATGAGCAGTTCTTC
d_gene: TRBD1; v_gene: TRBV28; j_gene: TRBJ1-6; abundance: -; CDR3aa: CASSSTGGVSPLHF; CDR3nt: TGTGCCAGCAGTTCGACAGGGGGCGTTTCACCCCTCCACTTT
d_gene: -; v_gene: TRBV19; j_gene: TRBJ2-7; abundance: few; CDR3aa: CASSTTEFYEQYF; CDR3nt: TGTGCCAGTAGTACGACAGAATTCTACGAGCAGTACTTC
d_gene: -; v_gene: TRBV6-5; j_gene: TRBJ2-5; abundance: -; CDR3aa: CASRRQGGGETQYF; CDR3nt: TGTGCCAGCAGGCGACAGGGAGGCGGCGAGACCCAGTACTTC
d_gene: TRBD1; v_gene: TRBV27; j_gene: TRBJ2-5; abundance: once; CDR3aa: CASRPTGDRKETQYF; CDR3nt: TGTGCCAGCAGACCGACAGGGGATAGGAAGGAGACCCAGTACTTC
d_gene: -; v_gene: TRBV7-2; j_gene: TRBJ2-3; abundance: -; CDR3aa: CASSSAPAGNTDTQYF; CDR3nt: TGTGCCAGCAGCTCCGCACCGGCGGGCAATACAGATACGCAGTATTTT
d_gene: -; v_gene: TRBV28; j_gene: TRBJ1-2; abundance: few; CDR3aa: CASSTGTPRSYTF; CDR3nt: TGTGCCAGCAGTACAGGGACGCCTAGAAGCTACACCTTC
d_gene: -; v_gene: TRBV7-8; j_gene: TRBJ1-5; abundance: -; CDR3aa: CASSLDRNQPQHF; CDR3nt: TGTGCCAGCAGCTTAGACAGGAATCAGCCCCAGCATTTT
d_gene: -; v_gene: TRBV20-1; j_gene: TRBJ2-5; abundance: few; CDR3aa: CSATHRETQYF; CDR3nt: TGCAGTGCCACTCACAGGGAGACCCAGTACTTC
d_gene: -; v_gene: TRBV5-4; j_gene: TRBJ1-2; abundance: few; CDR3aa: CASSRPGNGYTF; CDR3nt: TGTGCCAGCAGCCGACCGGGAAATGGCTACACCTTC
d_gene: -; v_gene: TRBV6-1; j_gene: TRBJ1-5; abundance: few; CDR3aa: CASNSYSNQPQHF; CDR3nt: TGTGCCAGCAACTCCTATAGCAATCAGCCCCAGCATTTT
d_gene: TRBD1; v_gene: TRBV9; j_gene: TRBJ1-2; abundance: -; CDR3aa: CASSSLGQAYGYTF; CDR3nt: TGTGCCAGCAGCAGCCTGGGACAGGCCTATGGCTACACCTTC
d_gene: -; v_gene: TRBV13; j_gene: TRBJ1-1; abundance: -; CDR3aa: CASSYRRVGAEAFF; CDR3nt: TGTGCCAGCAGCTACCGGCGGGTCGGGGCTGAAGCTTTCTTT